This TCR beta chain was recorded in a study of Graves' ophthalmopathy and Graves' hyperthyroidism. Overall study results and limits: With about 87% sensitivity and 81.08% specificity, a 13-signature model separated ophthalmopathy from stable hyperthyroidism.

Trimming stripped 0 bases from V and 4 bases from J, with 12 bases between. This CDR3 is 15 amino acids long. Looked up from germline, CDR1 is ENHRY and CDR2 is SYGVKD. This clonotype was seen repeatedly, ten times or more. Antigen: not known. As the template, RNA transcripts were used to amplify TCR beta CDR3 regions. In the first round, RT-PCR was carried out with HTBI primers, and a multiplex PCR formed the second round. TCRdb reprocessed the multiplex PCR reads via MiXCR and lists one record per CDR3 protein. The sample yields 650,000 to 900,000 distinct CDR3 sequences, about 44% seen once. Moderate-to-severe activity, with CAS ≥3, NOSPECS ≥4 and duration under 3 months, characterized the donors with ophthalmopathy.

The sample was peripheral blood. V gene TRBV10-3 combines with J gene TRBJ1-1, with D perhaps TRBD1 (6 bases). The TCR originated in an adult man with Graves' ophthalmopathy. CDR3 coding DNA: TGTGCCATCAGTGAGTCGCAGGGCAGGGGCACTGAAGCTTTCTTT. It is translated as CAISESQGRGTEAFF.